A single sample gave rise to the 6 T cell receptor beta chains below, sequenced in a study of intratumoral heterogeneity in liver cancer. Sequenced by immunoSEQ multiplex PCR; TCRdb stores in-frame clones only, minus some. Seen here are some 3,000 clones, about two thirds observed once, and the top ten hold 40% to 50%. Tumour samples came from separate, distinct regions of the hepatocellular carcinoma nodule. The material was tumor tissue, obtained before any cancer treatment. The receptors were gathered from an older woman with hepatocellular carcinoma.

DNA of the CDR3: TGCGCCAGCAGCTTGCTCGACGGGAACACTGAAGCTTTCTTT. The encoded protein is CASSLLDGNTEAFF. The chain couples TRBV5-1 to TRBJ1-1; D call uncertain. The germline CDR1 and CDR2 sequences are SGHRS and YFSETQ. The ends were cut back, 1 base at V and 1 base at J, with 8 bases in the middle. There are 14 residues in the CDR3.

By frequency in the sample, this clone is medium-sized. This chain links TRBV29-1 with TRBJ1-5; tentatively, D is TRBD1 (6 bases). Looked up from germline, CDR1 is SQVTM and CDR2 is ANQGSEA. This CDR3 region has 13 residues. The ends were cut back, 5 bases at V and 5 bases at J, with 13 bases in the middle. This CDR3 reads CSVQTGRDQPQHF. CDR3 DNA sequence: TGCAGCGTTCAGACAGGAAGAGATCAGCCCCAGCATTTT.

V gene TRBV6-5 combines with J gene TRBJ2-3, with TRBD1 as a possible D gene (6 bases). From germline, CDR1 is MNHEY and CDR2 SVGAGI. CDR3 size: 12 residues. V lost 7 bases and J lost 4, with 9 bases in between. CDR3 nucleotide sequence: TGTGCCAGCATCAGGGGCGCAGATACGCAGTATTTT. This translates into CASIRGADTQYF.

This sequence joins TRBV10-2 and TRBJ1-3; unclear D gene. In germline, CDR1 is WSHSY, CDR2 SAAADI. Trimming pared 7 bases from V and 0 bases from J, leaving 10 bases between. The CDR3 consists of 14 residues. The CDR3 DNA follows: TGCGCCAGCAAGACCTCCTTCTCTGGAAACACCATATATTTT. Translating it yields CASKTSFSGNTIYF.

In its sample, this clone was seen once. J is TRBJ1-4 and V is TRBV4-1; 7 bases line up with TRBD1. V shed 4 bases, J shed 5 bases, and the junction held 7 bases outside the gene matches. The CDR3 loop spans 15 amino acids. Germline CDR1 is MGHRA and CDR2 is YSYEKL. The CDR3 bases are TGCGCCAGCAGCCGCCTGCAGGGACAGAATGAAAAACTGTTTTTT. Its protein product is CASSRLQGQNEKLFF.

The rearrangement joins TRBV2 to TRBJ2-1; tentatively, D is TRBD2 (5 bases). Germline assignment: CDR1 SNHLY and CDR2 FYNNEI. Trimming took off 2 bases at V and 4 bases at J, with 9 bases between the two ends. The CDR3 consists of 14 residues. CDR3 amino acids: CASSERRDYNEQFF. Written as DNA, the CDR3 is TGTGCCAGCAGTGAACGTCGGGATTACAATGAGCAGTTCTTC.